The clone carrying this TCR beta chain has just a few counts. Its antigen is not known. In TCRdb, the reads were re-called with MiXCR into one record per CDR3 protein. The sample includes 830,000 or so distinct CDR3 sequences, approximately 30% of them seen just once. These data come from a study of T cell repertoires in cytomegalovirus infection. For the study at large: Based on public TCR beta signatures, there were indications of CMV infection and of a matching HLA type. Regarding the study as a whole: CMV-specific HLA-C-restricted TCR beta clonotypes dominated the ex vivo response.

From germline, CDR1 is SGHTA and CDR2 FQGNSA. This CDR3 has 14 amino acids. The germline V and J ends were trimmed by 2 bases and 7 bases, with 9 bases remaining between them. V is TRBV7-2 and J is TRBJ1-6, with a possible D match to TRBD1 (6 bases). This TCR was sampled from a human donor in good health (CMV status not recorded). Some clones in this sample may be carry-over from other donors' samples. The source material was cultured CD8+ T cells from PBMCs, sampled from culture after CMV antigen stimulation. In nucleotides, the CDR3 is TGTGCCAGCAGCTTACACAGGGTGAATTCACCCCTCCACTTT. It specifies CASSLHRVNSPLHF.